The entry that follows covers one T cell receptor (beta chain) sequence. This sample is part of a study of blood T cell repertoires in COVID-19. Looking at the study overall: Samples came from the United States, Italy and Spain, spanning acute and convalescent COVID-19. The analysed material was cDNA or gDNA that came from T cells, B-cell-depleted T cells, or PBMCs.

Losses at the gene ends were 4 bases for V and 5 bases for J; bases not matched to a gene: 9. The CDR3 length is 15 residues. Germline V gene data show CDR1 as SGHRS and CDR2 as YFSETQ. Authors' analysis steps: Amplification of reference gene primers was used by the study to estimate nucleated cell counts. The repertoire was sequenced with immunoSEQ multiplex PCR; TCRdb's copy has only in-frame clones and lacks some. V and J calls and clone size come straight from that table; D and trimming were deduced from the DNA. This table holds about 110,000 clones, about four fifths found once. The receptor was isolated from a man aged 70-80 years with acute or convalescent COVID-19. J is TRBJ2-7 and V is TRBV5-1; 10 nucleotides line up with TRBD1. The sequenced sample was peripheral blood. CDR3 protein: CASSLAWGQGNEQYF. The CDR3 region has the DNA TGCGCCAGCAGCCTAGCCTGGGGACAGGGGAACGAGCAGTACTTC.